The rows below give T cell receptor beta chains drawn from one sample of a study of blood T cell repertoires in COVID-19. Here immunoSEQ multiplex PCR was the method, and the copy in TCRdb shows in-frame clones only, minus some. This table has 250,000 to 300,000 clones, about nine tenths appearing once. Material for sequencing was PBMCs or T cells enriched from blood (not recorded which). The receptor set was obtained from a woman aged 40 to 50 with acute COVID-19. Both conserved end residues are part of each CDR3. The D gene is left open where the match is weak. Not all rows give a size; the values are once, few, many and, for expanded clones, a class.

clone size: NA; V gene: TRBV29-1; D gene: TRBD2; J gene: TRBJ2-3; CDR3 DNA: TGCAGCGCCTACCACCCCGGGACTAAATCAGATACGCAGTATTTT; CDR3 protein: CSAYHPGTKSDTQYF
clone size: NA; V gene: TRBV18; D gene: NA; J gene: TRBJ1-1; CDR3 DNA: TGTGCCAGCTCATATAACAGGTATAACACTGAAGCTTTCTTT; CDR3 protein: CASSYNRYNTEAFF
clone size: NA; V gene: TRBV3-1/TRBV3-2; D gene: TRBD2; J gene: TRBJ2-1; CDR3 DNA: TGTGCCAGCAGACTAGCGGGGAGGGGCAATGAGCAGTTCTTC; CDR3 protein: CASRLAGRGNEQFF
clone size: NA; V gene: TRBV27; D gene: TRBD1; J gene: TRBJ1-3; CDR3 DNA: TGTGCCAGCAAACAGGGGTTCTCTGGAAACACCATATATTTT; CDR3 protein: CASKQGFSGNTIYF
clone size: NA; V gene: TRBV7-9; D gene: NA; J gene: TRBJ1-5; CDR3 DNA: TGTGCCAGCAGCTTAGAGGGAGGTAGCAATCAGCCCCAGCATTTT; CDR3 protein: CASSLEGGSNQPQHF
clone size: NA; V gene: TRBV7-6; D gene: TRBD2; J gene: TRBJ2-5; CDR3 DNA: TGTGCCAGCAGCTTAGACCTAGCGGGGGGGGAGACCCAGTACTTC; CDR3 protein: CASSLDLAGGETQYF
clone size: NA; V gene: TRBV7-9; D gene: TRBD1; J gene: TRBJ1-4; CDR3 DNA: TGTGCCAGCAGCTTTGACAGGGGTGAAAAACTGTTTTTT; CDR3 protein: CASSFDRGEKLFF
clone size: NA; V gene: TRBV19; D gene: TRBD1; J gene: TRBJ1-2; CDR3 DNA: TGTGCCAGTAGTATGCCCAGGGGGCTTAACTATGGCTACACCTTC; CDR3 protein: CASSMPRGLNYGYTF
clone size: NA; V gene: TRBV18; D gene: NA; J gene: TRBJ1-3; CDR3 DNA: TGTGCCAGCTCACTTGGGAAAGGGGCGCTTACTGGAAACACCATATATTTT; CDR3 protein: CASSLGKGALTGNTIYF
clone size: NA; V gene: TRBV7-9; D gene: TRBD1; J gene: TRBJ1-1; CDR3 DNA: TGTGCCAGCAGCCCCCGGACAGGAAGAGTCCGCGCTGAAGCTTTCTTT; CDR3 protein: CASSPRTGRVRAEAFF
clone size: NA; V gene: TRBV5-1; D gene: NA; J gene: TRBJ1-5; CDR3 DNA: TGCGCCAGCAGCTTGGAAGGGCGGGGACAGCCCCAGCATTTT; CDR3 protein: CASSLEGRGQPQHF
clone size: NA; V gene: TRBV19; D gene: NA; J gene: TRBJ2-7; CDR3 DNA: TGTGCCAGTAGTATAGGGGGCACAGCCTACGAGCAGTACTTC; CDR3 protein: CASSIGGTAYEQYF
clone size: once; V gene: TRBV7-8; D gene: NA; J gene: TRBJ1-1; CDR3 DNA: TGTGCCAGCAGCTTAGTTCTCAACACTGAAGCTTTCTTT; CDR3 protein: CASSLVLNTEAFF
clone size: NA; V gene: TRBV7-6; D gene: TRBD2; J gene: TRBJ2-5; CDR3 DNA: TGTGCCAGCAGCTTAGGGTCCCTCAGGACTAGCGGGAGATTGGGAGAGACCCAGTACTTC; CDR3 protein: CASSLGSLRTSGRLGETQYF
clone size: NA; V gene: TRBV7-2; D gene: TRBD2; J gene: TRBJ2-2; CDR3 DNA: TGTGCCAGCAGCTTATCGGGGCTAGCGGGAGGTCGGCGGGAGCTGTTTTTT; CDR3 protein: CASSLSGLAGGRRELFF
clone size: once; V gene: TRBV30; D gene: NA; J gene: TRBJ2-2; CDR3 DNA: TGTGCCGCTACGCCGGGACTCCTAATCTACACCGGGGAGCTGTTTTTT; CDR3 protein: CAATPGLLIYTGELFF
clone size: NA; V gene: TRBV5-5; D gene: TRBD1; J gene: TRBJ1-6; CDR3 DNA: TGTGCCAGCATCCGGGGACAGTCCAATTCACCCCTCCACTTT; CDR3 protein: CASIRGQSNSPLHF
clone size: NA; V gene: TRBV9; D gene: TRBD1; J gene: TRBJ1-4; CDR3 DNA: TGTGCCAGCAGCTCCTGGACAGGGGCTAATGAAAAACTGTTTTTT; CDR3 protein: CASSSWTGANEKLFF
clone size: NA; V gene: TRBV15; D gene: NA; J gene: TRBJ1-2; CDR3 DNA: TGTGCCACCAGCATGAGACAGGTTTTCCAAGCAACACAGGGCTACACCTTC; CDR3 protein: CATSMRQVFQATQGYTF
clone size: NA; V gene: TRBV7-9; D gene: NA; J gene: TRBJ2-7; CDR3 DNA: TGTGCCAGCAGTCCTGGGGAGAACGAGCAGTACTTC; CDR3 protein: CASSPGENEQYF
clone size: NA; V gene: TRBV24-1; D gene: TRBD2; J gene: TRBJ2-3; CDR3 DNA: TGTGCCACCAGTGCTGGACTAGCAGTTAGCACAGATACGCAGTATTTT; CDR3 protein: CATSAGLAVSTDTQYF
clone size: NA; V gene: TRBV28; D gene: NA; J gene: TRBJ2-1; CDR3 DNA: TGTGCCAGCAGTACCCCCCACAGAAACAATGAGCAGTTCTTC; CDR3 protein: CASSTPHRNNEQFF
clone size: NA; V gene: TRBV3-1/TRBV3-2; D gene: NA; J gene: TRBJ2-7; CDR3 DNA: TGTGCCAGCAGCCAAGGAGGGGCGGGGGCGTTTTACGAGCAGTACTTC; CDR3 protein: CASSQGGAGAFYEQYF
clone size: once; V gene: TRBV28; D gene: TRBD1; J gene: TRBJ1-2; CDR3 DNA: TGTGCCAGCAGTTTATCGGGGAGGGCAGGGGGCGTCAGAACATATGGCTACACCTTC; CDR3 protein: CASSLSGRAGGVRTYGYTF
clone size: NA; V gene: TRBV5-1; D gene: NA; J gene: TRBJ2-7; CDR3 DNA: TGCGCCAGCAGCTTGGTATCTGGCGGTTACTCCTACGAGCAGTACTTC; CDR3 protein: CASSLVSGGYSYEQYF
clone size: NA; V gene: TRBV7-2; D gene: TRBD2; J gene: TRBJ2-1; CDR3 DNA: TGTGCCAGCAGCTTAAGCGGGGGGGTCCCCTACAATGAGCAGTTCTTC; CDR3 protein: CASSLSGGVPYNEQFF
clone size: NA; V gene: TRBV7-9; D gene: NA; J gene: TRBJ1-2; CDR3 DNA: TGTGCCAGCAGCTTAGCCCAGGGTAGTGGCTACACCTTC; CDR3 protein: CASSLAQGSGYTF